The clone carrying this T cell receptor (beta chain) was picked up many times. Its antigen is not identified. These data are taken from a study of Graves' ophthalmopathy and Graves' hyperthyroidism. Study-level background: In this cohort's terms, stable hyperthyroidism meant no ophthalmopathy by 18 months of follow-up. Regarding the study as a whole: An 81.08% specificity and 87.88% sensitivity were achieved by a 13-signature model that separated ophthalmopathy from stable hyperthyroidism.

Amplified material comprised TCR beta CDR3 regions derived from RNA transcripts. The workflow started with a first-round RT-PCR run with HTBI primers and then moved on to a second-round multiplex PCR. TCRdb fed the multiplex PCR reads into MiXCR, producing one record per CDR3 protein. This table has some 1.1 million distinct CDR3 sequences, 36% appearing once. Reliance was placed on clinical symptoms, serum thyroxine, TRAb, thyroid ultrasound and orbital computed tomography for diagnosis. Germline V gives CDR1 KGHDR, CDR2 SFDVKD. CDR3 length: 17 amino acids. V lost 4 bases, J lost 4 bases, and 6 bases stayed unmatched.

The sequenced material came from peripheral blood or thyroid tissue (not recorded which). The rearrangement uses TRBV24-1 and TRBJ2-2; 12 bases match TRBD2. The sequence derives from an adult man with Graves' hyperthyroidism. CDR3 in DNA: TGTGCCACCAGTGACGGAGGACTAGCGGGACGCACCGGGGAGCTGTTTTTT. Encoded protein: CATSDGGLAGRTGELFF.